This entry describes one TCR beta chain. Its antigen is not known. The sample originates from a study of cytotoxic CD8 clonotypes in ibrutinib-treated CLL. The method was immunoSEQ multiplex PCR; TCRdb's version includes in-frame clones alone and lacks a portion of them. The sample gives 150,000 or so clones, approximately 84% of which show up once; about 5% is in the top ten. The CDR3 runs 15 residues. The V gene end was trimmed by 1 base and the J gene end by 4 bases; junction bases not matched to a gene: 3. CDR1 is SGHAT, CDR2 FQNNGV, per germline. Overall study findings and caveats: Clonality went up at the time of ibrutinib response, stayed stable in sustained remission, and later dropped back toward its baseline level at progression.

Material: PBMCs, obtained after 24 months of ibrutinib treatment. The chain couples TRBV11-2 to TRBJ1-4; 7 bases map to TRBD1. This TCR derives from a human donor with chronic lymphocytic leukemia. The CDR3 nucleotides are TGTGCCAGCAGCTTAGGGGACAGCTTTAATGAAAAACTGTTTTTT. It yields the protein CASSLGDSFNEKLFF.